This T cell receptor (beta chain) appears in the sequencing data of a study of T cell repertoires in cytomegalovirus infection. About the study: Matching HLA type and CMV infection were both indicated by public TCR beta signatures. Study-wide findings and caveats: Within the response measured ex vivo, HLA-C-restricted CMV-specific TCR beta clonotypes were dominant. CMV carriers with the relevant HLA were identified by cumulative public TCR beta family frequency.

Germline CDR1 DFQATT, CDR2 SNEGSKA (reference sequence). This CDR3 comprises 17 residues. J gave up 0 bases and V 5 bases, and 12 bases lay outside the gene matches. TCRdb fed the reads into MiXCR, producing one record per CDR3 protein. Of about 830,000 distinct CDR3 sequences listed, approximately 30% were seen once; the top ten hold 12%. Worth noting for this clonotype: Its antigen remains unidentified.

Here the sequenced sample was cultured CD8+ T cells from PBMCs, taken from culture after CMV antigen stimulation. The TCR was taken from a human donor in good health (CMV status not recorded). Some clones in this sample may be carry-over from other donors' samples. The genes are TRBV20-1 and TRBJ2-2; 7 bases are a match to TRBD2. Written as DNA, the CDR3 is TGCAGTGCTCAAAGCGGGGCTATCCTCGCGAACACCGGGGAGCTGTTTTTT. This encodes CSAQSGAILANTGELFF.